The 20 T cell receptor beta chains below come from one sample, sequenced in a study of blood T cell repertoires in COVID-19. TCRdb's table, derived via immunoSEQ multiplex PCR, lists solely in-frame clones and lacks some. Of 130,000 to 150,000 clones listed, 70% to 90% are singletons. The material sequenced was peripheral blood. The source of these receptors is a human donor with acute or convalescent COVID-19. The donor label of this sample is uncertain.

The rearrangement uses TRBV4-1 and TRBJ2-7; D is undetermined. CDR1 and CDR2 from the germline V gene are MGHRA and YSYEKL. Deletions cut 0 bases from V and 2 bases from J, with 11 bases between. The CDR3 is 15 amino acids. The CDR3 DNA sequence: TGCGCCAGCAGCCAAGATCCCCAGACACCCTACGAGCAGTACGTC. Protein product: CASSQDPQTPYEQYV.

This clone occurred once. This chain connects TRBV3-1 (or the pseudogene TRBV3-2) to TRBJ2-3; D may be TRBD1 (6 bases). V lost 2 bases and J 3 bases, leaving 9 bases between the germline ends. Germline CDR1 reads LGHDT; CDR2 reads YNNKEL (reference sequence). The CDR3 has 14 residues. The CDR3: CASSQQGGTDTQYF. CDR3 sequence (DNA): TGTGCCAGCAGCCAACAAGGGGGAACAGATACGCAGTATTTT.

The chain combines TRBV11-3 with TRBJ2-2; TRBD1 matches 7 bases. The CDR3 runs 15 residues. J was trimmed by 4 bases and V by 2 bases; bases with no gene match: 4. Germline lookup yields CDR1 SGHNT and CDR2 YENEEA. The CDR3 loop is CASSLKGAGTGELFF. As DNA, the CDR3 is TGTGCCAGCAGCTTAAAGGGGGCGGGCACCGGGGAGCTGTTTTTT.

The chain couples TRBV27 to TRBJ2-1, with TRBD2 matching 11 bases. Germline V CDR1 and CDR2: MNHEY, SMNVEV (reference sequence). After removal of 3 bases from V and 7 bases from J, the junction contained 20 bases not matched to a gene. The CDR3 totals 20 residues. CDR3 in DNA: TGTGCCAGCAGTTTGCTATATAGCGGGGGGGTCCCTGCTGTTAGGAATGAGCAGTTCTTC. Translation gives CASSLLYSGGVPAVRNEQFF.

The J gene is TRBJ2-5, the V gene TRBV2; 8 nucleotides align to TRBD1. Germline assignment: CDR1 SNHLY and CDR2 FYNNEI. CDR3 size: 15 residues. The J segment lost 4 bases and the V segment lost 1 base, leaving 5 bases of the junction unmatched. This chain's CDR3 is CASSEDRGRSETQYF. CDR3 DNA: TGTGCCAGCAGTGAAGACAGGGGGAGATCAGAGACCCAGTACTTC.

This clone came up once. The genes are TRBV29-1 and TRBJ2-1, with D perhaps TRBD2 (7 bases). The CDR3 consists of 16 residues. The ends were cut back, 5 bases at V and 0 bases at J, with 17 bases in the middle. The germline gives CDR1 SQVTM, CDR2 ANQGSEA. The CDR3 DNA reads TGCAGCGTTAGGGGGGCGGGGGAACTCTCCTACAATGAGCAGTTCTTC. Its protein is CSVRGAGELSYNEQFF.

This sequence joins TRBV6-5 and TRBJ2-7, with 7 bases aligning to TRBD1. The length of the CDR3 is 13 residues. Germline CDR1 is MNHEY and CDR2 is SVGAGI. After removal of 6 bases from V and 5 bases from J, the junction contained 7 bases not matched to a gene. DNA for the CDR3: TGTGCCAGCAGACTCGACAGGGTCCACGAGCAGTACTTC. Translated, it gives CASRLDRVHEQYF.

The table lists this clone with a count of one. For the CDR3, the DNA is TGTGCCAGTAGTATCCTGGCAGGGTACTACGAGCAGTACTTC. This gives the protein CASSILAGYYEQYF. The V call is TRBV19, the J call TRBJ2-7; perhaps TRBD1 as D (5 bases). CDR3 size: 14 residues. Per the germline V gene, CDR1 is LNHDA and CDR2 is SQIVND (reference sequence). V lost 3 bases and J lost 3, with 12 bases in between.

The rearrangement uses TRBV13 and TRBJ1-1, with 8 bases lining up with TRBD1. V dropped 5 bases and J dropped 6; count of bases not matched to a gene: 8. Germline loops: CDR1 PRHDT, CDR2 FYEKMQ (reference sequence). The CDR3 covers 14 residues. CDR3 in DNA: TGTGCCAGCAGCCAATGGACAGGGAGGGCTGAAGCTTTCTTT. It specifies CASSQWTGRAEAFF.

The chain joins TRBV27 to TRBJ2-7; 12 bases line up with TRBD2. CDR3 length: 15 amino acids. The V gene end was trimmed by 6 bases and the J gene end by 3 bases; junction bases not matched to a gene: 6. CDR1 is MNHEY and CDR2 is SMNVEV in the germline V gene (reference sequence). For the CDR3, the DNA is TGTGCCAGCAGCCTCGGACTAGCGGGGCACTACGAGCAGTACTTC. The encoded protein is CASSLGLAGHYEQYF.

CDR3 sequence (DNA): TGCGCCAGCAGCTTGGGTGGCGGGAGCTCCTACAATGAGCAGTTCTTC. Translating gives CASSLGGGSSYNEQFF. The V and J genes are TRBV5-1 and TRBJ2-1; 7 bases are a match to TRBD2. V trimming: 0 bases; J trimming: 0 bases; junction bases outside the gene matches: 3. The CDR3 length is 16 residues. Germline lookup yields CDR1 SGHRS and CDR2 YFSETQ.

The chain couples TRBV6-5 to TRBJ1-1, with no clear D. The CDR3 runs 13 residues. V was pared by 6 bases and J by 4 bases, with 12 bases between. CDR1 is MNHEY, CDR2 SVGAGI, per germline. The CDR3 protein is CASRSAGSTEAFF. The DNA of the CDR3 is TGTGCCAGCAGATCAGCGGGTAGCACTGAAGCTTTCTTT.

This chain links TRBV3-1 (or the pseudogene TRBV3-2) with TRBJ1-1, with D uncertain. V gave up 3 bases and J gave up 4 bases, with 15 bases separating them. The CDR3 is 15 amino acids. The germline V gene has CDR1 LGHDT and CDR2 YNNKEL (reference sequence). CDR3 in DNA: TGTGCCAGCAGCCATACGAACGGAGGCCCCACTGAAGCTTTCTTT. It is translated as CASSHTNGGPTEAFF.

The chain joins TRBV30 to TRBJ1-2, with 10 positions matching TRBD1. This CDR3 comprises 13 residues. The germline V gene has CDR1 GTSNPN and CDR2 SVGIG (reference sequence). J was trimmed by 1 base and V by 5 bases; bases with no gene match: 1. CDR3 DNA: TGTGCCTGGGGGACAGGGGATAACTATGGCTACACCTTC. Protein sequence: CAWGTGDNYGYTF. The whole variable domain, remainder taken from reference TRBV30 and TRBJ1-2, is SQTIHQWPATLVQPVGSPLSLECTVEGTSNPNLYWYRQAAGRGLQLLFYSVGIGQISSEVPQNLSASRPQDRQFILSSKKLLLSDSGFYLCAWGTGDNYGYTFGSGTRLTVV.

This chain connects TRBV2 to TRBJ1-1, with 9 bases that match TRBD1. Germline V CDR1 and CDR2: SNHLY, FYNNEI. V gave up 0 bases and J gave up 5 bases; unmatched junction bases: 16. The CDR3 has 19 residues. CDR3 nucleotide sequence: TGTGCCAGCAGTGAAGCCGGGACAGGGTATTCTGGACCTGGAACTGAAGCTTTCTTT. It encodes CASSEAGTGYSGPGTEAFF.

This clone was detected only once. This chain connects TRBV2 to TRBJ2-2; D is unclear. V lost 2 bases, J lost 5 bases, and 6 bases lay in between. The CDR3 is 13 amino acids. Germline V gene sequence: CDR1 SNHLY, CDR2 FYNNEI. CDR3 bases: TGTGCCAGCAGTGAAAGTAGTACCGGGGAGCTGTTTTTT. Translation gives CASSESSTGELFF.

The rearrangement joins TRBV6-1 to TRBJ1-4, with D hard to call. CDR1 and CDR2 (germline): MNHNS, SASEGT. The V and J ends lost 2 bases and 2 bases respectively, with 9 bases between them. The CDR3 sequence is 15 residues long. CDR3 in amino acids: CASSESGGTNEKLFF. For the CDR3, the DNA is TGTGCCAGCAGTGAATCGGGTGGGACTAATGAAAAACTGTTTTTT.

The chain carries TRBV6-5 and TRBJ1-2, with 7 bases aligning to TRBD1. The V gene's germline CDR1 is MNHEY and CDR2 SVGAGI. Germline trimming cut 7 bases from V and 6 bases from J; bases unmatched to any gene: 8. The CDR3 covers 13 residues. The CDR3 region is CASTQGVLDGYTF. The CDR3 DNA is TGTGCCAGCACTCAGGGGGTGCTGGATGGCTACACCTTC.

This chain uses TRBV19 with TRBJ2-7; 7 positions agree with TRBD1. The junction had 15 bases not matched to a gene; V was cut back by 7 bases and J by 3 bases. Germline CDR1 LNHDA, CDR2 SQIVND (reference sequence). The CDR3 is 16 amino acids. In DNA, the CDR3 is TGTGCCAGTATCGGAACCGGGACAGCGAAAAACTACGAGCAGTACGTC. This gives the protein CASIGTGTAKNYEQYV.

This rearrangement joins TRBV5-6 to TRBJ1-4; the match to TRBD1 covers 7 bases. Germline loops: CDR1 SGHDT, CDR2 YYEEEE. This CDR3 is 16 amino acids long. V dropped 4 bases and J dropped 4; count of bases not matched to a gene: 10. The CDR3 sequence is CASSHDPGTDNEKLFF. CDR3 in DNA: TGTGCCAGCAGCCATGATCCCGGGACAGATAATGAAAAACTGTTTTTT.